What follows are 10 T cell receptor beta chains derived from one specimen sequenced in a study of T cells after yellow fever vaccination. TCRdb re-called the 5' RACE reads with MiXCR, one entry per CDR3 protein. The sample records roughly 320,000 distinct CDR3 sequences, about 10% being singletons. The sample consisted of CD4+ T cells sorted from PBMCs, taken 45 days after the yellow fever booster vaccination. The receptors here all came from a man aged 18 to 35 who received the YFV17D yellow fever vaccine.

This chain connects TRBV9 to TRBJ2-5; D gene unclear. The CDR3 contains 13 residues. CDR1 SGDLS and CDR2 YYNGEE come from the germline V gene. Between the trimmed V and J ends, which lost 6 bases and 2 bases, there was a span of 11 bases. CDR3 bases: TGTGCCAGCAATGCTGGGGTACAAGAGACCCAGTACTTC. This codes for CASNAGVQETQYF.

This clonotype came up many times. The rearrangement uses TRBV27 and TRBJ2-1, with 11 bases aligning to TRBD2. This CDR3 is 16 amino acids long. Germline V CDR1 and CDR2: MNHEY, SMNVEV (reference sequence). J lost 0 bases, V lost 5 bases, and 3 bases had no gene match. CDR3 in amino acids: CASSPSGGPSYNEQFF. CDR3 bases: TGTGCCAGCAGTCCTAGCGGGGGGCCCTCCTACAATGAGCAGTTCTTC.

The chain uses TRBV7-3 and TRBJ2-7, with D perhaps being TRBD1 or TRBD2 (5 bases each). The CDR3 is 16 residues long. V dropped 0 bases and J dropped 1 base, with 13 bases sitting between them. Germline V gene sequence: CDR1 SGHTA, CDR2 FQGTGA. In nucleotides, the CDR3 is TGTGCCAGCAGCTTAACTATCCGGGACGTGTCCTACGAGCAGTACGTC. Its translation: CASSLTIRDVSYEQYV.

This clonotype has a handful of counts. Here the CDR3 reads CASSLEGTIGQPQHF. The CDR3 DNA sequence: TGTGCCAGCAGCTTAGAGGGAACAATCGGGCAGCCCCAGCATTTT. The rearrangement uses TRBV7-2 and TRBJ1-5, with unresolved D. The CDR3 has 15 amino acids. The germline V and J ends were trimmed by 1 base and 7 bases, with 14 bases remaining between them. The germline gives CDR1 SGHTA, CDR2 FQGNSA.

The V call is TRBV7-6, the J call TRBJ1-6, with a weak D call TRBD1 (5 bases). V gave up 5 bases and J gave up 5 bases, with 7 bases separating them. CDR3 size: 13 residues. From germline, CDR1 is SGHVS and CDR2 FNYEAQ. The CDR3 reads CASSTQDNSPLHF. In nucleotides, the CDR3 is TGTGCCAGCAGCACACAGGATAATTCACCCCTCCACTTT.

This clonotype was seen at least ten times. The chain has TRBV6-2 or TRBV6-3 and TRBJ2-1; either TRBD1 or TRBD2 may supply D (6 bases each). CDR1 and CDR2 from the germline V gene are MNHEY and SVGEGT. Trimming took off 2 bases at V and 0 bases at J, with 8 bases between the two ends. The CDR3 length is 15 residues. The CDR3 bases are TGTGCCAGCAGTTACGGGGGGCCCTCCTACAATGAGCAGTTCTTC. It yields the protein CASSYGGPSYNEQFF.

This clonotype was counted between two and nine times. This chain joins TRBV5-1 and TRBJ1-1; TRBD1 matches at 8 bases. The CDR3 spans 14 residues. V lost 4 bases, J lost 1 base, and 3 bases stayed unmatched. Germline-derived CDR1 and CDR2 are SGHRS and YFSETQ. The CDR3: CASSKGQENTEAFF. The CDR3 coding sequence is TGCGCCAGCAGCAAGGGACAGGAGAACACTGAAGCTTTCTTT.

This clonotype occurred a few times. The chain is built from TRBV6-2 or TRBV6-3 and TRBJ2-1; 13 bases line up with TRBD2. The germline V gene encodes CDR1 MNHEY and CDR2 SVGEGT. V lost 0 bases to trimming and J lost 5 bases; unmatched junction nucleotides: 4. The CDR3 is 17 residues long. The CDR3 here is CASSYSSTSGGNNEQFF. The CDR3 DNA reads as TGTGCCAGCAGTTACTCATCGACTAGCGGGGGGAACAATGAGCAGTTCTTC.

This clonotype has just a few counts. The chain joins TRBV27 to TRBJ1-1; D ambiguous. This CDR3 contains 15 residues. From germline, CDR1 is MNHEY and CDR2 SMNVEV (reference sequence). V lost 6 bases and J lost 5, with 19 bases in between. The CDR3 is CASSLGGFWSTEAFF. The CDR3, as DNA: TGTGCCAGCAGCCTCGGCGGATTCTGGTCTACTGAAGCTTTCTTT.

The V call is TRBV7-9, the J call TRBJ2-3, with 9 bases that match TRBD1. The germline V gene has CDR1 SEHNR and CDR2 FQNEAQ (reference sequence). The J segment lost 4 bases and the V segment lost 2 bases, leaving 7 bases of the junction unmatched. There are 16 residues in the CDR3. DNA for the CDR3: TGTGCCAGCAGCTTACATGGGACAGGGAGGGCAGATACGCAGTATTTT. Residues: CASSLHGTGRADTQYF.